Shown below are 19 T cell receptor beta chains from a single sample sequenced in a study of blood T cells in healthy people across ages. A J-beta primer mix and a sample-barcoded 5' primer were used in a second PCR of about 7 to 12 cycles. TCRdb reprocessed the 5' RACE reads with MiXCR, giving one entry per CDR3 protein. The sample has some 800,000 distinct CDR3 sequences, 44% seen once; the top ten hold about a fifth. Sequencing was performed on blood. Receptor source: a man in his 60s in good health.

The V call is TRBV6-6, the J call TRBJ1-5, with D perhaps matching TRBD1 (5 bases). This CDR3 is built from 16 residues. Trimming removed 0 bases from V and 15 bases from J, with 24 bases in between. Per germline, CDR1 MNHNY and CDR2 SVGAGI (reference sequence). Here the CDR3 reads CASSYSSEGRGPSGHF. CDR3 nucleotide sequence: TGTGCCAGCAGTTACTCAAGCGAGGGTAGGGGTCCTTCCGGGCATTTT.

The CDR3 bases are TGTGCCAGCAGGACTACAGGGGCGGATACGCAGTATTTT. It yields the protein CASRTTGADTQYF. V gene TRBV7-9 combines with J gene TRBJ2-3; TRBD1 agrees at 7 bases. The CDR3 is 13 residues long. Germline assignment: CDR1 SEHNR and CDR2 FQNEAQ (reference sequence). The V and J ends lost 6 bases and 6 bases, in that order; junction bases with no gene match: 6.

In this sample, this clonotype turned up many times. The CDR3 here is CASRPRQESGYEQYF. For the CDR3, the DNA is TGTGCCAGCAGGCCCAGACAGGAATCGGGCTACGAGCAGTACTTC. This chain links TRBV2 with TRBJ2-7, with a weak D call TRBD1 (6 bases). The ends were cut back, 6 bases at V and 3 bases at J, with 18 bases in the middle. The V gene's germline CDR1 is SNHLY and CDR2 FYNNEI. This CDR3 spans 15 amino acids.

This chain links TRBV16 with TRBJ2-7; D is perhaps TRBD1 (5 bases). The ends were cut back, 0 bases at V and 4 bases at J, with 13 bases in the middle. The CDR3 loop spans 15 amino acids. CDR1 KGHSY and CDR2 FQNENV come from the germline V gene. The CDR3 is CASSQSPSGLYEQYF. For the CDR3, the DNA is TGTGCCAGCAGCCAATCTCCGTCAGGGTTGTACGAGCAGTACTTC.

This clonotype was counted ten times or more. The junction departs from germline at one end; a sequencing error may be responsible. This chain connects TRBV29-1 to TRBJ2-7, with D perhaps being TRBD1 or TRBD2 (5 bases each). The CDR3 consists of 14 residues. The germline gives CDR1 SQVTM, CDR2 ANQGSEA. The CDR3 reads CSVEGTAGLYEQYF. Here the CDR3 DNA reads TGCAGCGTCGAAGGGACGGCTGGACTCTACGAGCAGTACTTC.

Here the CDR3 DNA reads TGCGCCAGCAGCTTGGCCCGGCTAGCGGGGGGCACAGATACGCAGTATTTT. Its translation: CASSLARLAGGTDTQYF. The V gene is TRBV5-1, the J gene TRBJ2-3, with 10 bases that match TRBD2. Trimming took 0 bases from V and 1 from J; bases not matched to a gene: 5. This CDR3 has 17 residues. Germline V gene lookup returns CDR1 SGHRS and CDR2 YFSETQ. Full variable domain (rest looked up from reference TRBV5-1 and TRBJ2-3): KAGVTQTPRYLIKTRGQQVTLSCSPISGHRSVSWYQQTPGQGLQFLFEYFSETQRNKGNFPGRFSGRQFSNSRSEMNVSTLELGDSALYLCASSLARLAGGTDTQYFGPGTRLTVL.

V usage is TRBV4-3 and J usage is TRBJ2-7; no firm D call. Germline CDR1 LGHNA, CDR2 YSLEER. V was trimmed by 0 bases and J by 4 bases, leaving 7 bases between them. This CDR3 has 13 amino acids. The CDR3 sequence is CASSQDIQYEQYF. The CDR3, as DNA: TGCGCCAGCAGCCAAGATATCCAATACGAGCAGTACTTC.

In regard to this clonotype: A much larger clone lies one base from this, so it may be a read error. V usage is TRBV5-1 and J usage is TRBJ1-6, with a weak D call TRBD1 (5 bases). CDR3 length: 15 residues. The germline V gene encodes CDR1 SGHRS and CDR2 YFSETQ. The CDR3 loop is CAGSSGVTGDSPLHF. As DNA, the CDR3 is TGCGCCGGCAGCTCCGGAGTCACGGGGGATTCACCCCTCCACTTT.

The chain joins TRBV2 to TRBJ2-2; D possibly corresponds to TRBD2 (5 bases). Germline V gene lookup returns CDR1 SNHLY and CDR2 FYNNEI. Trimming removed 7 bases at V and 0 bases at J, with 12 bases between. The length of the CDR3 is 15 residues. This chain's CDR3 is CASKGGSSNTGELFF. The CDR3 nucleotides read TGTGCCAGCAAAGGAGGATCGTCGAACACCGGGGAGCTGTTTTTT.

This clonotype showed up just a few times. CDR3 DNA sequence: TGCAGCGTGCAACCGACTAGCGGGGGCGAGCAGTTCTTC. Its protein is CSVQPTSGGEQFF. The rearrangement links TRBV29-1 to TRBJ2-1, with 12 bases aligning to TRBD2. Germline V gives CDR1 SQVTM, CDR2 ANQGSEA. CDR3 length: 13 amino acids. Trimming removed 6 bases from V and 10 bases from J; junction bases left unmatched: 7.

The CDR3 region is CASTTGTHQETQYF. CDR3 nucleotide sequence: TGTGCCAGCACCACCGGGACACACCAAGAGACCCAGTACTTC. J is TRBJ2-5 and V is TRBV28; TRBD1 might be the D (6 bases). The ends were cut back, 7 bases at V and 0 bases at J, with 12 bases in the middle. The CDR3 sequence is 14 residues long. CDR1 is MDHEN, CDR2 SYDVKM, per germline. Full variable domain (rest looked up from reference TRBV28 and TRBJ2-5): DVKVTQSSRYLVKRTGEKVFLECVQDMDHENMFWYRQDPGLGLRLIYFSYDVKMKEKGDIPEGYSVSREKKERFSLILESASTNQTSMYLCASTTGTHQETQYFGPGTRLLVL.

This clonotype was counted only a few times. The chain is built from TRBV4-3 and TRBJ2-7, with TRBD1 matching over 7 bases. The V segment lost 0 bases and the J segment 1 base; nucleotides outside the gene matches: 3. Germline lookup yields CDR1 LGHNA and CDR2 YSLEER. This CDR3 has 15 amino acids. The DNA for the CDR3 is TGCGCCAGCAGCCAAGATGGACAGGCGTCCTACGAGCAGTACTTC. It is translated as CASSQDGQASYEQYF.

This chain connects TRBV7-2 to TRBJ2-5; D not resolved. With 4 bases removed from V and 3 bases from J, the gap between germline ends came to 15 bases. The CDR3 is made up of 15 amino acids. Germline CDR1 reads SGHTA; CDR2 reads FQGNSA. CDR3 bases: TGTGCCAGCAGCTACAACGGCGGCCTTAAAGAGACCCAGTACTTC. It is translated as CASSYNGGLKETQYF.

The chain joins TRBV5-1 to TRBJ2-5; D uncertain. The DNA end is a closer match to TRBJ2-7, so the J assignment may be wrong. The CDR3 spans 13 residues. The germline V gene has CDR1 SGHRS and CDR2 YFSETQ. The chain's CDR3 is CASSLGGHAEQYF. In DNA form, the CDR3 reads TGCGCCAGCAGCTTGGGGGGTCATGCCGAGCAGTACTTC.

This clonotype turned up a few times. V is TRBV4-3 and J is TRBJ1-5, with D maybe TRBD1 (5 bases). With 6 bases removed from V and 6 bases from J, the gap between germline ends came to 15 bases. This CDR3 is built from 14 residues. Germline V gene lookup returns CDR1 LGHNA and CDR2 YSLEER. This chain's CDR3 is CASSLVAGPQPQHF. The CDR3 nucleotides read TGCGCCAGCAGTCTGGTGGCAGGGCCTCAGCCCCAGCATTTT.

The chain carries TRBV4-1 and TRBJ1-5, with D tentatively TRBD1 (6 bases). From germline, CDR1 is MGHRA and CDR2 YSYEKL. This CDR3 region has 15 residues. With 0 bases removed from V and 7 bases from J, the gap between germline ends came to 13 bases. The CDR3 spells CASSQEGGRGQPQHF. The CDR3 bases are TGCGCCAGCAGCCAAGAAGGGGGGCGCGGGCAGCCCCAGCATTTT.

V is TRBV29-1 and J is TRBJ1-2; D may be TRBD1 (5 bases). CDR1 is SQVTM, CDR2 ANQGSEA, per germline. Between the trimmed V and J ends, which lost 7 bases and 7 bases, there was a span of 13 bases. There are 11 residues in the CDR3. Here the CDR3 DNA reads TGCAGCGGCGCCCAGGGTGGTGGCTACACCTTC. It is translated as CSGAQGGGYTF.

The chain joins TRBV20-1 to TRBJ2-1; D call uncertain. Trimming removed 6 bases at V and 3 bases at J, with 3 bases between. There are 10 residues in the CDR3. Germline V gene data show CDR1 as DFQATT and CDR2 as SNEGSKA (reference sequence). CDR3 nucleotide sequence: TGCAGTGCAGGCTACAATGAGCAGTTCTTC. Translation gives CSAGYNEQFF.

The sample holds a few counts of this clonotype. CDR3 bases: TGTGCCACCAGTGATCCAACGGGCAGACCACACTACAATGAGCAGTTCTTC. It yields the protein CATSDPTGRPHYNEQFF. The chain combines TRBV24-1 with TRBJ2-1, with D unresolved. Trimming removed 3 bases from V and 3 bases from J, with 17 bases in between. There are 17 residues in the CDR3. Germline V CDR1 and CDR2: KGHDR, SFDVKD.